The entry that follows covers one T cell receptor (beta chain) sequence. Antigen specificity is unknown. The sample comes from a study of identifying expanded T cells in peripheral blood. Study-wide results and limits: About 1.2 clones differed between technical replicates, versus roughly 16 and 20 over time.

This CDR3 is 13 amino acids long. CDR1 and CDR2 from the germline V gene are LGHNA and YSLEER. V was trimmed by 1 base and J by 5 bases, leaving 9 bases between them. No infections or other immune events were documented during collection. Clones were sequenced by immunoSEQ multiplex PCR, and TCRdb holds only the in-frame ones, with some missing. This sample yields around 99,000 clones, of which 88% are seen a single time; under 9% belongs to the top ten. Specimen: blood. This sequence originates from a person aged 18 to 70 in good health. The chain links TRBV4-3 to TRBJ2-7, with D perhaps TRBD2 (5 bases). CDR3 protein: CASSQGLGDEQYF. In nucleotides, the CDR3 is TGCGCCAGCAGCCAAGGGCTCGGGGACGAGCAGTACTTC.